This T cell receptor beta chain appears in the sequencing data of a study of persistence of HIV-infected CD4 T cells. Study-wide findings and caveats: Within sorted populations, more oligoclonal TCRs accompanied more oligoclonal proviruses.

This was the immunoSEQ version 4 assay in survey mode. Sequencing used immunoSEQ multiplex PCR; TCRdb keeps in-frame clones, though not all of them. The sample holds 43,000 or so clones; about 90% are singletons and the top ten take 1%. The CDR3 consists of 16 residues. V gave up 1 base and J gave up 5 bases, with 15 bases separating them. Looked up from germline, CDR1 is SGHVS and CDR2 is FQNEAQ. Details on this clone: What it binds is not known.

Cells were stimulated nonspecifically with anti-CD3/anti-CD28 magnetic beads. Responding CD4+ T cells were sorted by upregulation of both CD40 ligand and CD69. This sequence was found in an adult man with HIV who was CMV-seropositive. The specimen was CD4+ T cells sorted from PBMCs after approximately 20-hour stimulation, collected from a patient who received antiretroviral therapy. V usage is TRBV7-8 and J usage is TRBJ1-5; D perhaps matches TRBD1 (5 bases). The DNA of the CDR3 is TGTGCCAGCAGCTTAGATCTTCGGGGCAGGGATCAGCCCCAGCATTTT. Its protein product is CASSLDLRGRDQPQHF.